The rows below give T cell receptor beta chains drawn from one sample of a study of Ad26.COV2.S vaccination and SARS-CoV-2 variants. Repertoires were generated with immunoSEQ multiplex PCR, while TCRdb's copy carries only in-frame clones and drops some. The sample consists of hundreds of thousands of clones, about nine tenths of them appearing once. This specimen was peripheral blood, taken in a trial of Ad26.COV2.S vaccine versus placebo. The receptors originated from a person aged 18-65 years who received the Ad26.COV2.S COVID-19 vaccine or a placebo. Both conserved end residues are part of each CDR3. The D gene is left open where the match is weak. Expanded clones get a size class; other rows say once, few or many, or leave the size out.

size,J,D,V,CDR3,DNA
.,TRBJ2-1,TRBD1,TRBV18,CASSPIIGQDAGEQFF,TGTGCCAGCTCACCAATCATCGGACAGGACGCAGGTGAGCAGTTCTTC
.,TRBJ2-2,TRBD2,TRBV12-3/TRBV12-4,CASQSGSLGELFF,TGTGCCAGCCAGAGCGGGAGTCTCGGGGAGCTGTTTTTT
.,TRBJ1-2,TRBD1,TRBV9,CASSGGTAYGYTF,TGTGCCAGCAGCGGCGGGACAGCCTATGGCTACACCTTC
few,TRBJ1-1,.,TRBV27,CASSLGGPMNTEAFF,TGTGCCAGCAGTTTAGGGGGACCAATGAACACTGAAGCTTTCTTT
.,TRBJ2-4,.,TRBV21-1,CASSRRTSGSVKAKNIQYF,TGTGCCAGCAGCCGGCGGACTAGCGGGAGTGTAAAGGCCAAAAACATTCAGTACTTC
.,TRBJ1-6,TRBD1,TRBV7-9,CASSLNPQGESPLHF,TGTGCCAGCAGCTTAAACCCCCAGGGGGAATCACCCCTCCACTTT
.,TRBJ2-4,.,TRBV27,CASSIGPLAKNIQYF,TGTGCCAGCAGTATCGGGCCTCTAGCCAAAAACATTCAGTACTTC
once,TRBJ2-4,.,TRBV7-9,CASSLRGGENIQYF,TGTGCCAGCAGCTTACGGGGCGGGGAAAACATTCAGTACTTC
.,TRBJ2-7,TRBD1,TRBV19,CASSIWTGREQYF,TGTGCCAGTAGTATATGGACAGGAAGGGAGCAGTACTTC
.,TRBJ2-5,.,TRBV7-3,CASSLIPDSQETQYF,TGTGCCAGCAGCTTAATTCCCGACTCCCAAGAGACCCAGTACTTC
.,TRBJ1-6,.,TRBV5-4,CASSLISPRNSPLHF,TGTGCCAGCAGCTTGATTTCCCCTCGGAATTCACCCCTCCACTTT
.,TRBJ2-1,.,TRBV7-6,CASSPVAYNEQFF,TGTGCCAGCAGCCCTGTAGCGTACAATGAGCAGTTCTTC
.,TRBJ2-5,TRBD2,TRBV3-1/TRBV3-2,CASSQDRCDCGSYLLGTQYF,TGTGCCAGCAGCCAAGATCGTTGTGATTGCGGGAGCTACCTCCTTGGGACCCAGTACTTC
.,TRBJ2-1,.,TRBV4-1,CASSQVLVYEQFF,TGCGCCAGCAGCCAAGTCCTGGTCTATGAGCAGTTCTTC
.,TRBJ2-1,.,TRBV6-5,CASSYSKAFGARRQFF,TGTGCCAGCAGTTACTCGAAGGCGTTTGGGGCCCGACGGCAGTTCTTC
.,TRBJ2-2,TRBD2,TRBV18,CASSPKLADAGELFF,TGTGCCAGCTCACCAAAGCTAGCGGACGCCGGGGAGCTGTTTTTT
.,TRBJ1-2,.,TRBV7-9,CASSGMTENGYTF,TGTGCCAGCAGCGGAATGACCGAAAATGGCTACACCTTC
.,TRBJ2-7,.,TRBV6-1,CASSEALRGYEQYF,TGTGCCAGCAGTGAAGCGCTTCGGGGCTACGAGCAGTACTTC
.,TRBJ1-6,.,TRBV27,CASSLPAWATVHITPLHF,TGTGCCAGCAGTCTCCCCGCATGGGCCACGGTACATATAACACCCCTCCACTTT
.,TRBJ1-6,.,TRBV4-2,CASSQETAGITLHF,TGTGCCAGCAGCCAAGAAACAGCCGGGATCACCCTCCACTTT
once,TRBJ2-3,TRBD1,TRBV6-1,CASSVSGQVAEGAQDTQYF,TGTGCCAGCAGTGTGTCGGGACAGGTAGCTGAAGGAGCCCAAGATACGCAGTATTTT
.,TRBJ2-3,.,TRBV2,CASSDRSGLTDTQYF,TGTGCCAGCAGTGACCGTAGCGGACTCACAGATACGCAGTATTTT
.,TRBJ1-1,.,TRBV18,CASSPLVQSEAFF,TGTGCCAGCTCACCGTTGGTCCAATCCGAAGCTTTCTTT
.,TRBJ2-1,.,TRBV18,CASSPGQNEQFF,TGTGCCAGCTCACCTGGACAGAATGAGCAGTTCTTC
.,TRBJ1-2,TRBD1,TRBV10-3,CAINTGQQPFYGYTF,TGTGCCATCAACACGGGACAGCAGCCCTTCTATGGCTACACCTTC
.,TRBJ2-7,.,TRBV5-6,CASSRPAGATYEQYF,TGTGCCAGCAGTCGTCCGGCAGGGGCGACCTACGAGCAGTACTTC
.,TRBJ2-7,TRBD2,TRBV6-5,CASEPGLAVSEQYF,TGTGCCAGTGAACCGGGACTAGCGGTTTCCGAGCAGTACTTC
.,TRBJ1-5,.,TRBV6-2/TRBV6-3,CASSRGGVLNQPQHF,TGTGCCAGCAGTAGGGGAGGGGTCTTAAATCAGCCCCAGCATTTT
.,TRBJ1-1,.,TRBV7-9,CASSSTENTEAFF,TGTGCCAGCAGCAGTACAGAGAACACTGAAGCTTTCTTT
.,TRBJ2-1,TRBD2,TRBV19,CASSISGSSYNEQFF,TGTGCCAGTAGTATTAGCGGGAGCTCCTACAATGAGCAGTTCTTC
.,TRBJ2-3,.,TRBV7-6,CASRLMAAPGTDTQYF,TGTGCCAGCAGGCTTATGGCTGCTCCCGGCACAGATACGCAGTATTTT
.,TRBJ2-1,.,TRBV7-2,CASSLTPLANNEQFF,TGTGCCAGCAGCTTAACTCCCCTAGCGAACAATGAGCAGTTCTTC
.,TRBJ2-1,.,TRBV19,CASSIEGLAIEQFF,TGTGCCAGTAGTATCGAGGGACTGGCAATAGAGCAGTTCTTC
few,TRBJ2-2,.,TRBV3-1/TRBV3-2,CASSQFAGSGELFF,TGTGCCAGCAGCCAATTTGCGGGATCGGGGGAGCTGTTTTTT
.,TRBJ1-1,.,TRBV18,CASSPRVFPNTEAFF,TGTGCCAGCTCCCCCCGTGTCTTCCCGAACACTGAAGCTTTCTTT
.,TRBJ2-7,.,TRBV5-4,CASSFGTPRLSTSEQYF,TGTGCCAGCAGCTTTGGGACCCCGAGACTCTCTACGAGCGAGCAGTACTTC
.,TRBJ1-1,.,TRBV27,CASSSAGSDTEAFF,TGTGCCAGCAGTTCAGCGGGTTCCGACACTGAAGCTTTCTTT
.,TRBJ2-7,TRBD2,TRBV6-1,CASSATGTSGNSEQYF,TGTGCCAGCAGTGCCACCGGGACTAGCGGGAACAGCGAGCAGTACTTC
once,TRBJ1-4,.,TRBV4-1,CASSQGGAGYEKLFF,TGCGCCAGCAGCCAAGGAGGGGCAGGTTACGAAAAACTGTTTTTT
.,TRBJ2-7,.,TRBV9,CASSSRSLGNRHEQYF,TGTGCCAGCAGCTCAAGAAGTCTAGGTAACCGCCACGAGCAGTACTTC
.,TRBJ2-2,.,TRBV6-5,CASSPFHLGAGELFF,TGTGCCAGCAGTCCATTTCATCTGGGGGCCGGGGAGCTGTTTTTT
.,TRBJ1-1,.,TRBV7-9,CASRGGGYTEAFF,TGTGCCAGCAGGGGGGGCGGCTACACTGAAGCTTTCTTT
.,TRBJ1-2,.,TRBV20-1,CSARSTWGYTF,TGCAGTGCTAGATCGACATGGGGCTACACCTTC
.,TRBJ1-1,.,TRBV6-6,CASSYGGDWTEAFF,TGTGCCAGCAGTTACGGAGGGGATTGGACTGAAGCTTTCTTT
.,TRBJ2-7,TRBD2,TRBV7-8,CASSLGPLAGAYEQYF,TGTGCCAGCAGCTTAGGGCCACTAGCGGGAGCCTACGAGCAGTACTTC
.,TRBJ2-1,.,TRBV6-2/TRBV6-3,CASSYRGTDNEQFF,TGTGCCAGCAGTTACCGCGGGACAGACAATGAGCAGTTCTTC